Included here is one T cell receptor (beta chain) sequence, with context. This clonotype has a handful of counts. No antigen is known for it. No clone much larger than this one lies a single base away; base qualities are absent. These data originate in a study of T cell repertoires in cytomegalovirus infection (dated by TCRdb to between 2018 and 2021). Some background on the complete study: The HLA type of each donor mattered for the analysis, because public TCR beta signatures pointed to carriage of CMV infection along with the matching HLA type.

Measured from the cysteine to the phenylalanine, the CDR3 is 13 residues long. Left in the record is the CDR3 DNA by itself, 39 bases read in frame from the first base. V lost 3 bases and J lost 9 bases; the stretch between them is 14 bases long. The germline V gene specifies SGHTA as CDR1 and FQGNSA as CDR2. General study outcomes and caveats: The ex vivo response was dominated by HLA-C-restricted CMV-specific TCR beta clonotypes, which also provided the single most frequent clonotype in two of eight donors. Carriers of CMV infection plus the relevant HLA type were discriminated by the cumulative frequency of public TCR beta family members in the study cohort and in an independent approximately 360-donor cohort.

Sequenced using an Illumina HiSeq 1500. TCRdb applied fastp at Q25 and MiXCR to the public reads, then kept only in-frame beta chains. Entries that share a CDR3 protein sequence are merged under the most common genes and DNA. The sample has 250,000 or so distinct CDR3 sequences on record, more than 9% of them singletons. Jointly, the top ten make up 1.6% of the sample. The sample comprised PBMCs. The clonotype originates from a human donor in good health (CMV status not recorded). Some clones in this sample may be carry-over from other donors' samples. Recombination joined TRBV7-2 with TRBJ2-5; there is no confident call for the D gene. The sequence in DNA is TGTGCCAGCAGCTTTTGGTTAGGTGAGGCCCAGTACTTC. Its coded protein is CASSFWLGEAQYF.